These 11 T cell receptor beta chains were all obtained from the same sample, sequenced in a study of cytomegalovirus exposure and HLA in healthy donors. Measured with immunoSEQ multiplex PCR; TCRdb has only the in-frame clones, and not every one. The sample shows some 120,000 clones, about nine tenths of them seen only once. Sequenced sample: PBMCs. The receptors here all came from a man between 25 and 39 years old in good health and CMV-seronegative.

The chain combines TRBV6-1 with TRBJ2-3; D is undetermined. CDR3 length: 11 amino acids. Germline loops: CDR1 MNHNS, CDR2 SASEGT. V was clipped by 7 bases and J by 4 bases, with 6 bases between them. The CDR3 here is CASTLSDTQYF. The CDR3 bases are TGTGCCAGCACTCTATCAGATACGCAGTATTTT.

CDR3 residues: CASSFEGTALNTGELFF. CDR3 sequence (DNA): TGCGCCAGCAGCTTTGAGGGGACAGCATTGAACACCGGGGAGCTGTTTTTT. The chain recombines TRBV5-1 with TRBJ2-2, with 7 positions matching TRBD1. J was trimmed by 1 base and V by 2 bases; bases with no gene match: 8. CDR3 size: 17 residues. Per germline, CDR1 SGHRS and CDR2 YFSETQ. Based on the CDR3 plus reference TRBV5-1 and TRBJ2-2, the full variable domain is KAGVTQTPRYLIKTRGQQVTLSCSPISGHRSVSWYQQTPGQGLQFLFEYFSETQRNKGNFPGRFSGRQFSNSRSEMNVSTLELGDSALYLCASSFEGTALNTGELFFGEGSRLTVL.

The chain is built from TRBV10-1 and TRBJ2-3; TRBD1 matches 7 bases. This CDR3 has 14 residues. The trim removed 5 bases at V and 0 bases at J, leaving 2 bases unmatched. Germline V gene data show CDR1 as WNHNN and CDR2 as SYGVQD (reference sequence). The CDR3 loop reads CASSTGVSTDTQYF. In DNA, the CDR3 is TGCGCCAGCAGTACAGGGGTTAGCACAGATACGCAGTATTTT.

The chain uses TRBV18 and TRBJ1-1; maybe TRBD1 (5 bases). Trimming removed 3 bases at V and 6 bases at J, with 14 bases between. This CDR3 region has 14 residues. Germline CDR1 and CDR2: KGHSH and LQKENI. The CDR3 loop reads CASSPSQAKPEAFF. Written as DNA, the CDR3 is TGTGCCAGCTCACCCTCACAGGCGAAACCTGAAGCTTTCTTT.

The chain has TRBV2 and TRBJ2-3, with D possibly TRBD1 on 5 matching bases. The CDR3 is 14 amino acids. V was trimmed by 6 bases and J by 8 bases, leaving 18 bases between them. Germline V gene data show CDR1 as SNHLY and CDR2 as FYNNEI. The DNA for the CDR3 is TGTGCCAGCAGGAGGCTAGACAGCACACCTACGCAGTATTTT. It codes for CASRRLDSTPTQYF.

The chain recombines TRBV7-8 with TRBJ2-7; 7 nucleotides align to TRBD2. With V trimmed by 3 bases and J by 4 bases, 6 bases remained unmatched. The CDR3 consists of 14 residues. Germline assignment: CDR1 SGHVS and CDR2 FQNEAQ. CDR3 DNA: TGTGCCAGCAGCTTGACTAGCAAATTTTACGAGCAGTACTTC. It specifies CASSLTSKFYEQYF.

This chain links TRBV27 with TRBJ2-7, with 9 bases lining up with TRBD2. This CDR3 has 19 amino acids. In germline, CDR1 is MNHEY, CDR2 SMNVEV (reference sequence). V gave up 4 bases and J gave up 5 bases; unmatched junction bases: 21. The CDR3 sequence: CASSSLFGAAGGRRDEQYF. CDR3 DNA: TGTGCCAGCAGTTCGTTATTCGGGGCAGCGGGAGGAAGAAGGGACGAGCAGTACTTC.

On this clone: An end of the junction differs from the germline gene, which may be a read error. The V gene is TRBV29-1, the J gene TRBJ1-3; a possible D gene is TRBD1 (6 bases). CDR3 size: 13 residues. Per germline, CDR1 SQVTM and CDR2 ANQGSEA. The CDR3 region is CSLENRVGNTIYF. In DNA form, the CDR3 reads TGCAGCCTTGAAAACAGGGTTGGAAACACCATATATTTT.

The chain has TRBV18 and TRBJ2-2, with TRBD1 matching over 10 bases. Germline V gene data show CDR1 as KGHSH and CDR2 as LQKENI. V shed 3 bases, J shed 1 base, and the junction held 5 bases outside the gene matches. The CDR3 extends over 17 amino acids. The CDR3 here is CASSPSGDRGNTGELFF. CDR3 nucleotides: TGTGCCAGCTCACCGTCCGGGGACAGGGGGAACACCGGGGAGCTGTTTTTT. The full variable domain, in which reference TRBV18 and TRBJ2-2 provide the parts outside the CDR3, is NAGVMQNPRHLVRRRGQEARLRCSPMKGHSHVYWYRQLPEEGLKFMVYLQKENIIDESGMPKERFSAEFPKEGPSILRIQQVVRGDSAAYFCASSPSGDRGNTGELFFGEGSRLTVL.

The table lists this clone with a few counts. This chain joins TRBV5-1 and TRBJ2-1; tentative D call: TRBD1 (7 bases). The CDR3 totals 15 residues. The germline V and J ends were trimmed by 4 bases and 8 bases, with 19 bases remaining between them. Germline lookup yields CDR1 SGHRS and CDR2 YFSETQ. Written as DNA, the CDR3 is TGCGCCAGCAGCGGAGGGGGCGCAAGCCTCCATGAGCAGTTCTTC. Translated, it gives CASSGGGASLHEQFF. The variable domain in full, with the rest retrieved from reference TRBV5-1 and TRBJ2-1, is KAGVTQTPRYLIKTRGQQVTLSCSPISGHRSVSWYQQTPGQGLQFLFEYFSETQRNKGNFPGRFSGRQFSNSRSEMNVSTLELGDSALYLCASSGGGASLHEQFFGPGTRLTVL.

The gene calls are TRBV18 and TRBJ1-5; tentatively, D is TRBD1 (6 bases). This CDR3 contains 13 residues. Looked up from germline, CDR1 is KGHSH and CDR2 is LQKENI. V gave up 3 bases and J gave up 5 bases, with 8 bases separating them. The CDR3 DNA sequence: TGTGCCAGCTCACCTGAGGGGGATCAGCCCCAGCATTTT. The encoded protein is CASSPEGDQPQHF. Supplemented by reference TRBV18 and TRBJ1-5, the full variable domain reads NAGVMQNPRHLVRRRGQEARLRCSPMKGHSHVYWYRQLPEEGLKFMVYLQKENIIDESGMPKERFSAEFPKEGPSILRIQQVVRGDSAAYFCASSPEGDQPQHFGDGTRLSIL.